This T cell receptor (beta chain) was recovered during a study of cytomegalovirus exposure and HLA in healthy donors (dated by TCRdb to 2017 to 2019). About the full investigation: An earlier analysis of approximately 640 of the donors reported 250 to 350 Gb of sequence data and 100 million to 140 million unique TCR beta sequences from around 200 million T cells. Genome-wide SNP genotypes for about 65% of the roughly 670 donors were used in a later genetic analysis, which treated that subset as a discovery cohort. Among roughly 370 genotyped donors of the cohort, an average of approximately 250,000 unique TCR beta nucleotide sequences were sequenced per donor, roughly a sixth of them non-productive. Every discovery cohort repertoire had been produced on one sequencing platform. Rather than using new phenotypic data, the later analysis identified candidate immune exposures from TCR beta sequences and from how often those sequences occurred across donors. The study aimed to test whether signatures of past pathogen exposure could be identified by cataloging public T cell receptors. Class I and class II HLA loci were covered by the typing at four-digit resolution. The number of typed donors differed by locus: about 629-630 for A, B, C, DRB1 and DQB1; about 520 for DQA1; approximately 610 for DPA1; and roughly 450 for DPB1. A separate validation cohort of over a hundred different subjects was used in addition to the roughly 640-subject first cohort. The study combined high-throughput TCR immunosequencing, statistical association of individual TCRs with disease status, and machine learning to predict cytomegalovirus infection status. Four to six DR-DQ haplotypes were handled as single units for association and clustering, since linkage in the cohort was strong. To study patterns of TCR occurrence, a later analysis re-analyzed previously published TCR beta repertoires from several hundred donors and added high-resolution HLA genotyping. Among the roughly 400 genotyped donors, approximately 76% belonged to the genetic ancestry cluster associated with self-reported Caucasian donors. The study profiled the T cell repertoires of 666 subjects by immunosequencing and related them to cytomegalovirus serostatus. Alongside the repertoire data, information on donor age, sex, ethnicity and CMV serostatus was compiled. In an earlier analysis of a few hundred of the donors, high-throughput TCR beta sequencing was used to judge whether each TCR beta V gene segment behaved as functional or pseudogenic. An early release that covered some 640 HLA-typed donors contained around 300 gigabases of sequencing data and some 87 million unique TCR sequences.

The cohort consisted of 600 to 700 healthy bone marrow donors. All cohort members were sampled while nominally healthy, although unrecorded immune exposures were likely present. The donor was CMV seropositive and was included in the group of 270 or so seropositive cohort members. Each donor provided a peripheral blood sample, and peripheral blood mononuclear cells were used for TCR beta sequencing. Genomic DNA extraction from the blood cell samples was performed with the Qiagen DNeasy Blood Extraction Kit. What the authors observed across the whole study: While some public TCRs were present in many individuals, most TCR sequences turned up only very rarely across donors. Broadly in line with IMGT annotations, most TCR beta V segments showed up in productive rearrangements about 90% or about 30% of the time in an earlier analysis of approximately 600 of the donors. Because some donors lacked HLA typing at each locus, the association tests relied only on the typed subset. A further reported finding was that TCR beta sequences accurately predicted the HLA-A and HLA-B alleles for most subjects in the first cohort. The presence/absence analyses assumed that sequencing depth was roughly uniform across donors, and that assumption may not be true. In both the original and validation cohorts, the classifier was reported to diagnose cytomegalovirus status with high specificity and sensitivity. In a later analysis, HLA-associated TCR beta chains showed more clonal expansion and lower generation probabilities than non-associated chains that were equally common. According to a later analysis, TCR association rates differed among HLA loci, with DRB1 alleles showing the most associated TCRs and HLA-C alleles showing the fewest. Strong co-occurrence of HLA alleles, especially DR and DQ, made assigning TCR associations to individual alleles difficult. The authors suggested that the approach could potentially be extended to other disease states and immunological phenotypes. The study gave a list of about 150 TCR beta chains associated with cytomegalovirus. Several of the top co-occurrence clusters appeared to be linked to parvovirus B19, influenza, CMV and Epstein-Barr virus, according to a later analysis. According to a later analysis, most CMV-associated TCR beta chains appeared to be HLA-restricted, and the HLA associations seemed to be driven largely by CMV exposure. Some IMGT-functional V segments, including TRBV6-2 and TRBV6-3, could not be told apart with the 87-base-pair reads, so those segments were excluded. Because counts were too low, seventeen rarely observed V segments, including chromosome 9 orphons, were excluded from the earlier analysis of some 540 of the donors. In vitro tests confirmed that three of the cytomegalovirus-associated TCR beta chains recognize cytomegalovirus antigens. In a later analysis, some 18,000 TCR beta sequences were associated with specific HLA alleles at a false discovery rate of 0.05. In a later genetic analysis, a missense DCLRE1C variant was associated with V-gene and J-gene trimming of TCR beta chains, and the association was replicated in an independent cohort. The cohort was sequenced for TCR beta chains only, and without alpha or paired-chain data the features that could be detected were limited. Correlated functional status among segregating V segments might be attributable to linkage disequilibrium, but an unknown experimental factor could not be ruled out. According to a later genetic analysis, donors in an Asian-associated ancestry cluster had fewer N-insertions in productive TCRs than the approximately 700-donor mean. A cluster of highly shared sequence variants was judged likely to represent a technical artifact of the sequencing pipeline. CMV serostatus was the only immune exposure information available for the cohort.

With respect to this clone: The antigen it binds to is not known. One base away there is no much larger clone; base qualities are not given.

The receptor library was made with the immunoSEQ multiplex PCR assay. A mixture of 60 forward primers for TCR Vbeta segments and 13 reverse primers for TCR Jbeta segments was used in the multiplex PCR. The CDR3 region of rearranged TCR beta genes was amplified from genomic DNA with a multiplex PCR assay. Amplified TCR beta libraries were sequenced as 87-base-pair reads on the Illumina HiSeq System. Regarding the original processing steps: A later analysis tallied 75 million to 95 million unique TCR beta chains across the approximately 670 repertoires, and roughly 11 million of those chains were shared by two or more donors. To remove PCR and sequencing errors, raw reads were error-corrected and collapsed into unique sequences using a nearest-neighbor algorithm that merged closely related sequences. V, D and J gene segments were assigned by aligning CDR3 sequences to IMGT reference sequences. For a sequence to be retained, a match of at least six nucleotides to both a V gene segment and a J gene segment was required. Rearrangements were classified as productive when the CDR3 lacked stop codons and remained in frame with V and J, and all other rearrangements were classified as non-productive. Following IMGT convention, CDR3 was defined as the stretch from the second conserved V-encoded cysteine to the conserved J-encoded phenylalanine. The earlier analysis of 587 of the donors excluded any sequence lacking an unambiguous match to a single V gene segment. In an earlier analysis of approximately 560 of the donors, a V segment was called functional when productive rearrangements were above 56.7%, and segregating when the standard deviation between donors exceeded 5%. A statistical classification framework was developed to diagnose cytomegalovirus status using the catalog of TCR beta chain sequences. A later analysis assigned V and J genes by comparing TCR nucleotide sequences with IMGT/GENE-DB human TR gene sequences. Using the TCRdist pipeline, a later analysis assigned CDR3 sequences along with most-parsimonious VDJ recombination scenarios. In a later analysis, every TCR beta chain was defined by the combination of its CDR3 amino acid sequence and its V-gene family, and reads without a unique V-gene family were dropped. To address suspected cross-contamination and a sequencing artifact, a later analysis removed under 600 highly shared, low-generation-probability nucleotide sequences. A later analysis calculated a clonal expansion index for each public chain from normalized within-repertoire ranks of inferred template counts. Generation probabilities in a later analysis came from a VDJ recombination model fitted to out-of-frame rearrangements, and those results were checked against IGoR. In a later analysis, hypergeometric tests were used to score TCR-TCR, TCR-HLA and TCR-CMV co-occurrence, with a repertoire-size bias correction applied to TCR pairs. To estimate false discovery rates, a later analysis permuted the HLA or CMV assignments 20 times. In a later analysis, co-occurring TCRs were grouped using DBSCAN, with TCRdist sequence similarity added in when clustering inside HLA-allele-positive subsets. Co-occurrence clustering excluded repertoires with fewer than 30,000 or more than 120,000 public chains, plus five with anomalous nucleotide sharing. TCRdb holds this immuneACCESS table with in-frame rearrangements only. Some clones are missing; in checked studies, unresolved V genes explain under half, and the rest has no known cause. V and J calls and clone size are given by that table; D and trimming were obtained from the DNA. Across this sample there are under 130,000 clones, with roughly 69% seen only once. Roughly 2.7% of the sample goes to the ten largest clones.

In the germline V gene, CDR1 corresponds to SGHRS and CDR2 to YFSETQ. CDR3 length: 15 amino acids, cysteine to phenylalanine. CDR3 DNA only is kept here, 45 bases in frame from base 1. V loses 1 base, J loses 0 bases, and the germline ends lie 10 bases apart. The rearranged chain carries TRBV5-1 and TRBJ1-1, with the D gene not confidently named. Material: PBMCs. The clonotype comes from a man aged 45 to 65 in good health and CMV-seropositive. The CDR3 loop reads CASSLSGGMNTEAFF. The nucleotide sequence is given as TGCGCCAGCAGCTTGAGCGGAGGGATGAACACTGAAGCTTTCTTT.